These 14 T cell receptor beta chains were sequenced from one sample in a study of cytomegalovirus exposure and HLA in healthy donors. The PCR contained 60 Vbeta and 13 Jbeta primers. Libraries were prepared by immunoSEQ multiplex PCR; TCRdb keeps only in-frame clonotypes and omits some of them. Its table records 38,000 or so clones. The specimen was PBMCs. These receptors were obtained from a man between 40 and 49 years old in good health and CMV-seropositive.

The V gene is TRBV27, the J gene TRBJ1-2, with D possibly matching TRBD1 (6 bases). Germline values: CDR1 MNHEY, CDR2 SMNVEV (reference sequence). The CDR3 is 15 amino acids. The V and J ends lost 0 bases and 8 bases respectively, with 16 bases between them. The CDR3 DNA is TGTGCCAGCAGTTTATCGAATCAGGGGCTAGGGGGCTACACCTTC. Encoded protein: CASSLSNQGLGGYTF.

V usage is TRBV5-5 and J usage is TRBJ2-5; 13 bases map to TRBD2. Judging by the DNA end, TRBJ2-7 fits better; the J call may be wrong. Germline CDR1 is SGHKS and CDR2 is YYEKEE (reference sequence). The CDR3 loop spans 16 amino acids. Here the CDR3 DNA reads TGTGCCAGCAGCTTCGGGGGACTAGCGGGATACTACGAGCAGTACTTC. It encodes CASSFGGLAGYYEQYF.

The DNA of the CDR3 is TGTGCCAGCAGAACAAACCAAAACTATGGCTACACCTTC. Translation: CASRTNQNYGYTF. This chain links TRBV28 with TRBJ1-2, with D hard to call. CDR3 length equals 13 residues. Trimming took off 6 bases at V and 2 bases at J, with 10 bases between the two ends. CDR1 and CDR2 from the germline V gene are MDHEN and SYDVKM.

The rearrangement uses TRBV19 and TRBJ2-7; D remains ambiguous. CDR1 and CDR2 (germline): LNHDA, SQIVND (reference sequence). V gave up 6 bases and J gave up 5 bases, with 8 bases separating them. The length of the CDR3 is 11 residues. CDR3 sequence reads: CASSEHNEQYF. The CDR3 DNA sequence: TGTGCCAGTAGCGAACATAACGAGCAGTACTTC.

This chain connects TRBV5-4 to TRBJ2-5, with D perhaps matching TRBD2 (6 bases). CDR1 is SGHNT, CDR2 YYREEE, per germline (reference sequence). The CDR3 is made up of 14 amino acids. The ends were cut back, 5 bases at V and 5 bases at J, with 16 bases in the middle. The CDR3 DNA reads TGTGCCAGCAGTTGGACTACCATAGGGGAGACCCAGTACTTC. Translation: CASSWTTIGETQYF.

Comment on this clone: Germline is not matched at one junction end, which may reflect a read error. The J gene is TRBJ2-5, the V gene TRBV5-4; TRBD1 matches 7 bases. The CDR3 is 13 residues long. Germline V gene sequence: CDR1 SGHNT, CDR2 YYREEE (reference sequence). This CDR3 is CASSPWMEDQGDF. The DNA for the CDR3 is TGTGCCAGCAGCCCCTGGATGGAGGACCAGGGGGACTTC.

The CDR3, as DNA: TGTGCCAGCAGCGCCCCAAGGGTGGCGGACTCCCTGGATACGCAGTATTTT. It specifies CASSAPRVADSLDTQYF. This rearrangement joins TRBV9 to TRBJ2-3; TRBD2 might be the D (5 bases). Germline V gene data show CDR1 as SGDLS and CDR2 as YYNGEE. The CDR3 length is 17 residues. V was clipped by 3 bases and J by 6 bases, with 23 bases between them.

The chain links TRBV5-6 to TRBJ2-1; TRBD2 matches at 9 bases. The germline CDR1 and CDR2 sequences are SGHDT and YYEEEE. The trim removed 0 bases at V and 9 bases at J, leaving 4 bases unmatched. This CDR3 spans 14 amino acids. CDR3 region: CASSLGAGGFEQFF. The CDR3, as DNA: TGTGCCAGCAGCTTGGGGGCGGGAGGGTTTGAGCAGTTCTTC.

The chain carries TRBV7-2 and TRBJ1-6; D remains unclear. CDR3 length equals 16 residues. Trimming left V 5 bases short and J 8 bases short, with 19 bases between. CDR1 SGHTA and CDR2 FQGNSA come from the germline V gene. CDR3 protein: CASSLTPLLVDSPLHF. CDR3 nucleotides: TGTGCCAGCAGCCTAACCCCGTTGTTGGTGGATTCACCCCTCCACTTT.

The J gene is TRBJ1-1, the V gene TRBV29-1; D remains ambiguous. Looked up from germline, CDR1 is SQVTM and CDR2 is ANQGSEA. With 7 bases removed from V and 1 base from J, the gap between germline ends came to 7 bases. This CDR3 is 11 amino acids long. CDR3: CSAQANTEAFF. Here the CDR3 DNA reads TGCAGCGCGCAAGCGAACACTGAAGCTTTCTTT.

The chain carries TRBV18 and TRBJ1-3; the D is unclear. V shed 2 bases and J shed 3 bases, with 8 bases lying between them. In germline, CDR1 is KGHSH, CDR2 LQKENI. The CDR3 contains 14 residues. The CDR3 DNA sequence: TGTGCCAGCTCACCAGCGAGAAGTGGAAACACCATATATTTT. It encodes CASSPARSGNTIYF.

About this clone: The junction and the germline gene differ at one end; a read error may be behind it. The genes are TRBV5-1 and TRBJ1-2; possibly TRBD1 for D (5 bases). Germline assignment: CDR1 SGHRS and CDR2 YFSETQ. The CDR3 contains 13 residues. Here the CDR3 reads CASSLDINYGYTF. As DNA, the CDR3 is TGCGCCAGCAGTTTGGACATTAACTATGGCTACACCTTC. Variable domain in full (rest from reference TRBV5-1 and TRBJ1-2): KAGVTQTPRYLIKTRGQQVTLSCSPISGHRSVSWYQQTPGQGLQFLFEYFSETQRNKGNFPGRFSGRQFSNSRSEMNVSTLELGDSALYLCASSLDINYGYTFGSGTRLTVV.

V usage is TRBV18 and J usage is TRBJ1-2, with D possibly TRBD1 on 5 matching bases. The V gene lost 4 bases and the J gene lost 4 bases, with 13 bases spanning the gap. Germline V gene lookup returns CDR1 KGHSH and CDR2 LQKENI. This CDR3 has 14 amino acids. CDR3 sequence (DNA): TGTGCCAGCTCACGGGGGGAAGCTGTCTATGGCTACACCTTC. Amino acids: CASSRGEAVYGYTF.

V gene TRBV6-4 combines with J gene TRBJ1-2; 9 positions agree with TRBD1. J was trimmed by 8 bases and V by 10 bases; bases with no gene match: 11. The CDR3 totals 13 residues. Looked up from germline, CDR1 is MRHNA and CDR2 is SNTAGT. Written as DNA, the CDR3 is TGTGCCAACAGACCTGGGACAGGGCGAGGCTACACCTTC. This encodes CANRPGTGRGYTF.